The 5 T cell receptor beta chains below all came from one sample that was sequenced in a study of OX40 agonist ivuxolimab in advanced cancers. TCRdb keeps only in-frame clones here, not all; method: immunoSEQ multiplex PCR. The sample holds 53,000 or so clones, less than 85% seen once. Sequenced material: CD4+ or CD8+ T cells sorted from blood, taken in a trial of the OX40 agonist ivuxolimab. These receptors came from an adult with an advanced solid tumor such as melanoma, head and neck, liver or kidney cancer.

J is TRBJ1-4 and V is TRBV19, with 7 bases that match TRBD1. The germline CDR1 and CDR2 sequences are LNHDA and SQIVND (reference sequence). V shed 6 bases and J 7 bases; nucleotides not matched to a gene: 8. This CDR3 region has 14 residues. The DNA of the CDR3 is TGTGCCAGTAGAAACAGGGGAAGCGGTGAAAAACTGTTTTTT. Translated, it gives CASRNRGSGEKLFF.

The genes are TRBV18 and TRBJ2-7; D is possibly TRBD1 (5 bases). In germline, CDR1 is KGHSH, CDR2 LQKENI. This CDR3 comprises 15 residues. V lost 3 bases and J 2 bases, leaving 14 bases between the germline ends. The CDR3 bases are TGTGCCAGCTCACCCGGGCAGGGTCTAACCTACGAGCAGTACTTC. Encoded protein: CASSPGQGLTYEQYF.

This clone occurred once. The J gene is TRBJ2-4, the V gene TRBV2, with TRBD1 as a possible D gene (7 bases). Trimming took off 6 bases at V and 0 bases at J, with 15 bases between the two ends. The CDR3 is 16 residues long. From germline, CDR1 is SNHLY and CDR2 FYNNEI. CDR3 sequence reads: CASRGGQILAKNIQYF. CDR3 bases: TGTGCCAGCAGGGGGGGACAGATTTTAGCCAAAAACATTCAGTACTTC.

This clone was seen a single time. The chain carries TRBV5-1 and TRBJ2-1; TRBD2 matches at 7 bases. Germline loops: CDR1 SGHRS, CDR2 YFSETQ. V dropped 0 bases and J dropped 9; count of bases not matched to a gene: 9. CDR3 size: 15 residues. The CDR3 coding sequence is TGCGCCAGCAGCTTGGAGGCGGGAGAGGAGGGTGAGCAGTTCTTC. Its translation: CASSLEAGEEGEQFF.

The chain uses TRBV10-2 and TRBJ2-7, with 13 bases lining up with TRBD2. The CDR3 contains 15 residues. The V gene end was trimmed by 7 bases and the J gene end by 5 bases; junction bases not matched to a gene: 8. CDR1 and CDR2 from the germline V gene are WSHSY and SAAADI. In nucleotides, the CDR3 is TGCGCCAGCAACGGACTAGCGGGAGAAGGTGACGAGCAGTACTTC. Protein: CASNGLAGEGDEQYF.